The 30 T cell receptor beta chains below come from one sample, sequenced in a study of T cell responses to AZD1222 COVID-19 vaccine. Profiling relied on immunoSEQ multiplex PCR, and the TCRdb table lists in-frame clones only, not all of them. The table has 150,000 to 200,000 clones, approximately 94% seen once. The starting material was peripheral blood, obtained on day 0 of AZD1222 vaccination. The origin of the receptors is an adult in good health.

This chain links TRBV5-6 with TRBJ2-1; possibly TRBD2 for D (5 bases). V dropped 1 base and J dropped 2 bases, with 10 bases sitting between them. This CDR3 spans 15 amino acids. Germline V lookup: CDR1 SGHDT, CDR2 YYEEEE. The CDR3 spells CASSLRADPYNEQFF. CDR3 DNA sequence: TGTGCCAGCAGCTTGCGAGCGGATCCCTACAATGAGCAGTTCTTC. Using reference TRBV5-6 and TRBJ2-1 for the parts outside the CDR3, the full variable domain is DAGVTQSPTHLIKTRGQQVTLRCSPKSGHDTVSWYQQALGQGPQFIFQYYEEEERQRGNFPDRFSGHQFPNYSSELNVNALLLGDSALYLCASSLRADPYNEQFFGPGTRLTVL.

The genes are TRBV9 and TRBJ2-5, with 7 bases aligning to TRBD2. The CDR3 totals 16 residues. Germline CDR1 SGDLS, CDR2 YYNGEE. J gave up 1 base and V 0 bases, and 6 bases lay outside the gene matches. The CDR3 sequence: CASSVASGNPQETQYF. The CDR3 DNA follows: TGTGCCAGCAGCGTAGCCAGCGGGAATCCCCAAGAGACCCAGTACTTC.

This clone was observed a single time. The rearrangement links TRBV4-1 to TRBJ1-4, with TRBD1 identical over 7 bases. Trimming at V came to 0 bases and at J to 6 bases, leaving 13 bases not matched to a gene. CDR3 length: 18 residues. Looked up from germline, CDR1 is MGHRA and CDR2 is YSYEKL. The CDR3 sequence: CASSQDRYRGVSDEKLFF. CDR3 DNA: TGCGCCAGCAGCCAAGATCGGTACAGGGGCGTTTCCGATGAAAAACTGTTTTTT.

V is TRBV5-6 and J is TRBJ2-3; D remains unclear. V lost 0 bases and J lost 3, with 8 bases in between. Germline V gives CDR1 SGHDT, CDR2 YYEEEE. CDR3 size: 14 residues. CDR3 residues: CASSLATDTDTQYF. CDR3 DNA: TGTGCCAGCAGCTTGGCTACGGATACAGATACGCAGTATTTT.

The rearrangement uses TRBV27 and TRBJ2-1; D is undetermined. The CDR3 contains 14 residues. Germline V CDR1 and CDR2: MNHEY, SMNVEV (reference sequence). Between the trimmed V and J ends, which lost 5 bases and 9 bases, there was a span of 17 bases. The DNA for the CDR3 is TGTGCCAGCAGTATAGGCCCTAGGCTCGGTGAGCAGTTCTTC. Its protein product is CASSIGPRLGEQFF.

This chain connects TRBV4-1 to TRBJ2-7; TRBD1 aligns across 9 bases. Looked up from germline, CDR1 is MGHRA and CDR2 is YSYEKL. The CDR3 totals 15 residues. Trimming took 5 bases from V and 0 from J; bases not matched to a gene: 5. CDR3 in amino acids: CASSFRDRVSYEQYF. The DNA for the CDR3 is TGCGCCAGCAGCTTCCGGGACAGGGTCTCCTACGAGCAGTACTTC.

The rearrangement links TRBV11-3 to TRBJ2-1; 13 bases are shared with TRBD2. The V gene end was trimmed by 2 bases and the J gene end by 6 bases; junction bases not matched to a gene: 4. The CDR3 is 16 residues long. CDR1 is SGHNT, CDR2 YENEEA, per germline. CDR3 residues: CASSLKGLAGSNEQFF. The CDR3 nucleotides read TGTGCCAGCAGCTTAAAGGGACTAGCGGGGAGCAATGAGCAGTTCTTC.

This chain uses TRBV11-3 with TRBJ2-2; 9 bases fit TRBD2. Losses at the gene ends were 5 bases for V and 4 bases for J; bases not matched to a gene: 5. Looked up from germline, CDR1 is SGHNT and CDR2 is YENEEA. The CDR3 totals 15 residues. CDR3 in amino acids: CASSGSGSVTGELFF. In nucleotides, the CDR3 is TGTGCCAGCAGCGGTAGCGGGAGTGTCACCGGGGAGCTGTTTTTT.

The chain uses TRBV6-5 and TRBJ1-1, with D tentatively TRBD1 (5 bases). This CDR3 has 15 amino acids. Germline V gene data show CDR1 as MNHEY and CDR2 as SVGAGI. V was trimmed by 2 bases and J by 5 bases, leaving 15 bases between them. CDR3 nucleotides: TGTGCCAGCAGTTACGAAGCCAGGGTGGGAACTGAAGCTTTCTTT. Translated, it gives CASSYEARVGTEAFF.

This clone was observed a handful of times. V is TRBV21-1 and J is TRBJ2-1; TRBD1, the table's D call, was not compared with the DNA. TRBV21-1 is labeled a pseudogene. This CDR3 region has 17 residues. The DNA for the CDR3 is TGTGCCAGCAGCATTCAGGGTAGGGTCTTACTCTACAATGAGCAGTTCTTC. It codes for CASSIQGRVLLYNEQFF.

The chain couples TRBV15 to TRBJ1-2, with TRBD1 as a possible D gene (6 bases). Trimming pared 8 bases from V and 8 bases from J, leaving 24 bases between. The CDR3 runs to 15 residues. Germline CDR1 is LNHNV and CDR2 is YYDKDF (reference sequence). DNA for the CDR3: TGTGCCACCGGGGAACCGACAGGTCCCAAGGACGGCTACACCTTC. Translation gives CATGEPTGPKDGYTF.

The V gene is TRBV5-6, the J gene TRBJ1-1, with D perhaps matching TRBD1 (5 bases). Looked up from germline, CDR1 is SGHDT and CDR2 is YYEEEE. V was trimmed by 0 bases and J by 0 bases, leaving 18 bases between them. The CDR3 covers 18 residues. For the CDR3, the DNA is TGTGCCAGCAGCTTGGGTTATGTCTTAGAGGGGATGAACACTGAAGCTTTCTTT. Amino acid sequence: CASSLGYVLEGMNTEAFF.

The CDR3 DNA reads as TGCGCCAGCAGCCAAGATCCTGTCTCTGGAAACACCATATATTTT. It translates to CASSQDPVSGNTIYF. V usage is TRBV4-3 and J usage is TRBJ1-3; D is unclear. In germline, CDR1 is LGHNA, CDR2 YSLEER. Trimming shortened V by 0 bases and J by 0 bases, and 6 bases separated the two germline ends. The CDR3 contains 15 residues.

The chain uses TRBV18 and TRBJ2-1, with 7 bases that match TRBD2. The trim removed 3 bases at V and 6 bases at J, leaving 11 bases unmatched. Germline CDR1 reads KGHSH; CDR2 reads LQKENI. The CDR3 length is 16 residues. As DNA, the CDR3 is TGTGCCAGCTCACCGCGTTCGATAGCGGGTTTCAATGAGCAGTTCTTC. It translates to CASSPRSIAGFNEQFF.

This sequence joins TRBV5-8 and TRBJ1-2; D remains unclear. Germline V CDR1 and CDR2: SGHTS, YDEGEE. Trimming took 1 base from V and 8 from J, leaving 12 bases between them. This CDR3 spans 13 amino acids. The CDR3 DNA sequence: TGTGCCAGCAGCTTGTACGGGCTAAGGGGCTACACCTTC. It specifies CASSLYGLRGYTF.

This chain joins TRBV30 and TRBJ2-7; D is uncertain. V was trimmed by 2 bases and J by 1 base, leaving 9 bases between them. The CDR3 has 13 residues. The germline gives CDR1 GTSNPN, CDR2 SVGIG (reference sequence). The DNA of the CDR3 is TGTGCCTGGAGTTTGGGCCTTTCCTACGAGCAGTACTTC. It is translated as CAWSLGLSYEQYF. Full variable domain (outside the CDR3, taken from reference TRBV30 and TRBJ2-7): SQTIHQWPATLVQPVGSPLSLECTVEGTSNPNLYWYRQAAGRGLQLLFYSVGIGQISSEVPQNLSASRPQDRQFILSSKKLLLSDSGFYLCAWSLGLSYEQYFGPGTRLTVT.

J is TRBJ1-2 and V is TRBV21-1. TRBV21-1 is assigned pseudogene status. This CDR3 is 13 amino acids long. The CDR3 nucleotides are TGTGCCAGCAGGACACGGTCTGCGGGTGGCTACACCTTC. Encoded protein: CASRTRSAGGYTF.

In this sample, this clone turned up once. For the CDR3, the DNA is TGCGCCAGCAGCTTGGGACTAGCGGGAGGGGTGGATGAGCAGTTCTTC. Translating gives CASSLGLAGGVDEQFF. The chain joins TRBV5-1 to TRBJ2-1; 14 nucleotides match TRBD2. With 0 bases clipped from V and 8 bases from J, the junction kept 4 bases outside the gene matches. Per the germline V gene, CDR1 is SGHRS and CDR2 is YFSETQ. The CDR3 has 16 amino acids.

The chain joins TRBV12-3 or TRBV12-4 to TRBJ2-7, with TRBD2 identical over 7 bases. The CDR3 is 12 amino acids. V shed 6 bases and J 7 bases; nucleotides not matched to a gene: 6. CDR3 coding DNA: TGTGCCAGCAGCAAGACTAGCCTGGAGCAGTACTTC. The encoded protein is CASSKTSLEQYF.

This chain links TRBV27 with TRBJ2-7; D is unclear. The CDR3 contains 13 residues. Between the trimmed V and J ends, which lost 6 bases and 3 bases, there was a span of 12 bases. Germline V CDR1 and CDR2: MNHEY, SMNVEV (reference sequence). CDR3 sequence (DNA): TGTGCCAGCAGCACAGATACTTTCTACGAGCAGTACTTC. As protein: CASSTDTFYEQYF.

The rearrangement uses TRBV30 and TRBJ1-5; D possibly corresponds to TRBD1 (5 bases). V lost 5 bases, J lost 1 base, and 15 bases lay in between. The germline V gene has CDR1 GTSNPN and CDR2 SVGIG (reference sequence). CDR3 length equals 15 residues. DNA of the CDR3: TGTGCCTGGTCCTCGCTAGGGGTAAGCAATCAGCCCCAGCATTTT. As protein: CAWSSLGVSNQPQHF.

This chain joins TRBV5-1 and TRBJ2-3; 8 bases align to TRBD2. The CDR3 sequence is 16 residues long. V dropped 4 bases and J dropped 2; count of bases not matched to a gene: 9. Germline CDR1 SGHRS, CDR2 YFSETQ. CDR3 bases: TGCGCCAGCAGCGGAGCCGGGACTAGGGCCACAGATACGCAGTATTTT. It specifies CASSGAGTRATDTQYF.

The CDR3 DNA follows: TGTGCCAGCAGCTCCGGACGCCCCACAACTAATGAAAAACTGTTTTTT. Translation: CASSSGRPTTNEKLFF. V usage is TRBV7-8 and J usage is TRBJ1-4; D not certain. Germline CDR1 is SGHVS and CDR2 is FQNEAQ. This CDR3 has 16 residues. V lost 4 bases and J 0 bases, leaving 12 bases between the germline ends.

The V call is TRBV19, the J call TRBJ1-1, with 12 bases aligning to TRBD1. The CDR3 spans 14 residues. The trim removed 4 bases at V and 5 bases at J, leaving 2 bases unmatched. Germline V gives CDR1 LNHDA, CDR2 SQIVND (reference sequence). CDR3 DNA sequence: TGTGCCAGTAGTAGGGACAGGGGGCAAACTGAAGCTTTCTTT. This encodes CASSRDRGQTEAFF.

This clone is a singleton in its sample. The chain combines TRBV5-1 with TRBJ2-1; 9 bases line up with TRBD2. CDR1 and CDR2 (germline): SGHRS, YFSETQ. The CDR3 is 14 amino acids. Unmatched junction bases numbered 5, after V lost 4 bases and J lost 6 bases. CDR3 DNA: TGCGCCAGCAGCCTCGGGACTAGCATCAATGAGCAGTTCTTC. Amino acids: CASSLGTSINEQFF.

This chain joins TRBV5-1 and TRBJ2-5; D call uncertain. Germline CDR1 reads SGHRS; CDR2 reads YFSETQ. The CDR3 has 11 residues. V gave up 3 bases and J gave up 0 bases, with 0 bases separating them. CDR3 sequence: CASSYQETQYF. The CDR3 coding sequence is TGCGCCAGCAGCTACCAAGAGACCCAGTACTTC.

The chain recombines TRBV28 with TRBJ1-1; TRBD1 might be the D (5 bases). Germline CDR1 and CDR2: MDHEN and SYDVKM. The CDR3 has 15 amino acids. V lost 8 bases to trimming and J lost 5 bases, with 21 bases between them. CDR3 sequence (DNA): TGTGCCAGCCATTTACTCAAGGGGCTGAGGACTGAAGCTTTCTTT. It is translated as CASHLLKGLRTEAFF.

This chain links TRBV11-3 with TRBJ2-1; possible D gene TRBD2, 6 bases. Germline lookup yields CDR1 SGHNT and CDR2 YENEEA. The CDR3 length is 18 residues. V was pared by 5 bases and J by 7 bases, with 27 bases between. The CDR3 bases are TGTGCCAGCAGCGCAGGACCGGGCGCGTACGGGAGTCTAAATGAGCAGTTCTTC. Protein: CASSAGPGAYGSLNEQFF.

The chain couples TRBV30 to TRBJ1-2, with D possibly matching TRBD1 (5 bases). CDR3 size: 11 residues. The germline V gene has CDR1 GTSNPN and CDR2 SVGIG (reference sequence). Deletions cut 3 bases from V and 6 bases from J, with 8 bases between. CDR3 amino acids: CAWRAGNGYTF. In DNA form, the CDR3 reads TGTGCCTGGAGGGCAGGGAATGGCTACACCTTC.

The V and J genes are TRBV30 and TRBJ1-5; 8 positions match TRBD1. With V trimmed by 0 bases and J by 1 base, 2 bases remained unmatched. The CDR3 has 15 residues. Germline loops: CDR1 GTSNPN, CDR2 SVGIG (reference sequence). This chain's CDR3 is CAWSVRTGSNQPQHF. As DNA, the CDR3 is TGTGCCTGGAGTGTAAGGACAGGGAGCAATCAGCCCCAGCATTTT.